The rows below give T cell receptor beta chains drawn from one sample of a study of OX40 agonist ivuxolimab in advanced cancers. Clones were read by immunoSEQ multiplex PCR, and TCRdb kept only the in-frame ones, dropping some. Of about 130,000 clones listed, around 92% are singletons. Material: CD4+ or CD8+ T cells sorted from blood, obtained in a trial of the OX40 agonist ivuxolimab. Receptors were obtained from an adult with an advanced solid tumor such as melanoma, head and neck, liver or kidney cancer. The CDR3 runs from the conserved cysteine through the conserved F or W. A D gene is named only where the DNA matches it firmly. Clone size is given for some rows only: seen once, a few or many times, or a class if the clone is expanded.

DNA | CDR3 | D | J | V | size
TGTGCCAGCAGCAAAGCCCGGGGGACATACTACAATGAGCAGTTCTTC | CASSKARGTYYNEQFF | . | TRBJ2-1 | TRBV21-1 | .
TGTGCCAGCAGCGCCGGGACTAGCGCGGGTGAGCAGTTCTTC | CASSAGTSAGEQFF | TRBD2 | TRBJ2-1 | TRBV7-2 | .
TGTGCCAGCAGCAGGACCAATAACTATGGCTACACCTTC | CASSRTNNYGYTF | . | TRBJ1-2 | TRBV14 | once
TGTGCCAGCAGTTCCGAGAGCAATCAGCCCCAGCATTTT | CASSSESNQPQHF | . | TRBJ1-5 | TRBV28 | .
TGTGCCAGCTCACCTTGGGACTCCAGCCCCTCTGGAAACACCATATATTTT | CASSPWDSSPSGNTIYF | . | TRBJ1-3 | TRBV18 | .
TGTGCCAGCAGCCGGACACCCCGGGAAAAACTGTTTTTT | CASSRTPREKLFF | . | TRBJ1-4 | TRBV28 | .
TGTGCCAGTAGTATAGACCCACAGGGGAAGGGTGGCTACACCTTC | CASSIDPQGKGGYTF | TRBD1 | TRBJ1-2 | TRBV19 | .
TGTGCCACCAGCAGGGGCGTCGGACAGCCAGAGACCCAGTACTTC | CATSRGVGQPETQYF | . | TRBJ2-5 | TRBV15 | .
TGTGCCAGCAGTCCCACGCGGGGAGGGCCCGACACCGGGGAGCTGTTTTTT | CASSPTRGGPDTGELFF | TRBD2 | TRBJ2-2 | TRBV28 | .
TGTGCCAGCAGTCCCCCGGGGGGCTCAGGGCAGCCCCAGCATTTT | CASSPPGGSGQPQHF | . | TRBJ1-5 | TRBV28 | .
TGTGCCAGTAGTATAGGACCAGGGGAGTACCAAGAGACCCAGTACTTC | CASSIGPGEYQETQYF | . | TRBJ2-5 | TRBV19 | .
TGTGCCAGCAGCGTAGAACAGGGGAGCACCGGGGAGCTGTTTTTT | CASSVEQGSTGELFF | TRBD1 | TRBJ2-2 | TRBV9 | .
TGTGCCAGCTCACCGGGACAGGCCAACACTGAAGCTTTCTTT | CASSPGQANTEAFF | TRBD1 | TRBJ1-1 | TRBV18 | .
TGTGCCAGCAACCCGGGACAGGGGGAGACCCAGTACTTC | CASNPGQGETQYF | TRBD1 | TRBJ2-5 | TRBV7-6 | .
TGTGCCGGAGGATTAGCAACTAATGAAAAACTGTTTTTT | CAGGLATNEKLFF | . | TRBJ1-4 | TRBV28 | once
TGTGCCAGCAGTGAGCAGGGTCCTCAGCCCCAGCATTTT | CASSEQGPQPQHF | . | TRBJ1-5 | TRBV6-5 | .
TGTGCCAGCAGCGCTCCCCCGAGTAACACCGGGGAGCTGTTTTTT | CASSAPPSNTGELFF | . | TRBJ2-2 | TRBV7-2 | few
TGTGCCAGCAGCGCGGAACTAGCGGTCAATGAGCAGTTCTTC | CASSAELAVNEQFF | TRBD2 | TRBJ2-1 | TRBV7-3 | .